Included here is one TCR beta chain sequence, with context. Sequencing used immunoSEQ multiplex PCR; TCRdb keeps in-frame clones, though not all of them. Among around 25,000 clones listed, approximately 89% were seen once. Germline CDR1 reads SEHNR; CDR2 reads FQNEAQ (reference sequence). The CDR3 runs to 14 residues. The data originate from a study of OX40 agonist ivuxolimab in advanced cancers. About the research overall: The patients received agonistic anti-OX40 (CD134) antibody ivuxolimab.

Peripheral blood came from all dose cohorts at three timepoints. The starting material was CD4+ or CD8+ T cells sorted from blood, obtained in a trial of the OX40 agonist ivuxolimab. The TCR sequence derives from an adult with an advanced solid tumor such as melanoma, head and neck, liver or kidney cancer. The chain employs TRBV7-9 and TRBJ2-5; the D gene could be TRBD1 or TRBD2 (6 bases each). The DNA matches TRBJ2-7 better at its end, which makes the J call doubtful. The CDR3 region has the DNA TGTGCCAGCAGCTTAGGGGGGGCAGGTAACGAGCAGTACTTC. It translates to CASSLGGAGNEQYF.